What follows are 27 T cell receptor beta chains derived from one specimen sequenced in a study of T cell repertoires in cytomegalovirus infection. Their target antigens are unknown. TCRdb recomputed calls from the reads with MiXCR, one row per CDR3 protein. The sample has approximately 470,000 distinct CDR3 sequences, more than 40% seen once. The sequencing here drew on cultured PBMCs, taken from culture after CMV antigen stimulation. The source of these receptors is a human donor in good health (CMV status not recorded). Some clones in this sample may be carry-over from other donors' samples.

The chain carries TRBV7-6 and TRBJ1-4, with TRBD1 as a possible D gene (5 bases). The germline gives CDR1 SGHVS, CDR2 FNYEAQ. The length of the CDR3 is 14 residues. V was cut by 1 base and J by 7 bases, with 10 bases left in between. The CDR3 coding sequence is TGTGCCAGCAGCTTAGAGCAAAGGGGTGAAAAACTGTTTTTT. This translates into CASSLEQRGEKLFF.

This clonotype was seen only once. The J gene is TRBJ1-2, the V gene TRBV6-5; D ambiguous. Deletions cut 5 bases from V and 7 bases from J, with 20 bases between. This CDR3 comprises 15 residues. Germline values: CDR1 MNHEY, CDR2 SVGAGI. The DNA for the CDR3 is TGTGCCAGCAGTGGTGACCTCGCATTTATAGTTGGCTACACCTTC. It codes for CASSGDLAFIVGYTF.

Only a few counts were recorded for this clonotype. The chain recombines TRBV6-1 with TRBJ2-1, with 7 positions matching TRBD2. This CDR3 is 15 amino acids long. Germline V gives CDR1 MNHNS, CDR2 SASEGT. With 2 bases clipped from V and 10 bases from J, the junction kept 11 bases outside the gene matches. The CDR3 loop reads CASSEWGGGPREQFF. The DNA for the CDR3 is TGTGCCAGCAGTGAATGGGGGGGAGGGCCTCGAGAGCAGTTCTTC.

The genes are TRBV7-6 and TRBJ2-7; 11 positions match TRBD2. In germline, CDR1 is SGHVS, CDR2 FNYEAQ. The CDR3 runs to 16 residues. The V segment lost 1 base and the J segment 5 bases; nucleotides outside the gene matches: 7. The CDR3 DNA is TGTGCCAGCAGCTTAGGGCCCACTAGCGGGAGCGACGAGCAGTACTTC. It yields the protein CASSLGPTSGSDEQYF.

This chain uses TRBV2 with TRBJ1-4; TRBD1 aligns across 11 bases. The V gene end was trimmed by 5 bases and the J gene end by 6 bases; junction bases not matched to a gene: 2. The CDR3 is made up of 14 amino acids. Germline V lookup: CDR1 SNHLY, CDR2 FYNNEI. CDR3 bases: TGTGCCAGCAGTCCGGACAGGGGGCATGAAAAACTGTTTTTT. It specifies CASSPDRGHEKLFF.

This chain connects TRBV7-2 to TRBJ2-3; 13 bases match TRBD2. The CDR3 consists of 16 residues. Trimming cost V 4 bases and J 6 bases; bases outside gene matches: 7. CDR1 is SGHTA, CDR2 FQGNSA, per germline. The CDR3 loop is CASSWWTSGGEDTQYF. The CDR3, as DNA: TGTGCCAGCAGCTGGTGGACTAGCGGGGGAGAGGATACGCAGTATTTT. The full variable domain, rest sourced from reference TRBV7-2 and TRBJ2-3, is GAGVSQSPSNKVTEKGKDVELRCDPISGHTALYWYRQSLGQGLEFLIYFQGNSAPDKSGLPSDRFSAERTGGSVSTLTIQRTQQEDSAVYLCASSWWTSGGEDTQYFGPGTRLTVL.

This clonotype was counted a few times. The chain combines TRBV11-2 with TRBJ2-1; D might be TRBD1 (5 bases). CDR1 and CDR2 (germline): SGHAT, FQNNGV. This CDR3 is built from 15 residues. Deletions cut 1 base from V and 0 bases from J, with 7 bases between. The CDR3 bases are TGTGCCAGCAGCTTAGCGACAGTCTCCTACAATGAGCAGTTCTTC. This sequence encodes CASSLATVSYNEQFF.

The rearrangement links TRBV4-1 to TRBJ2-3; TRBD1 agrees at 8 bases. The V gene end was trimmed by 3 bases and the J gene end by 1 base; junction bases not matched to a gene: 3. The CDR3 consists of 15 residues. The V gene's germline CDR1 is MGHRA and CDR2 YSYEKL. CDR3 sequence reads: CASSQLTGGTDTQYF. In DNA, the CDR3 is TGCGCCAGCAGCCAGCTGACAGGGGGCACAGATACGCAGTATTTT.

V and J are TRBV12-3 or TRBV12-4 and TRBJ1-3; D perhaps matches TRBD1 (5 bases). CDR3 length: 14 residues. V was shortened by 6 bases and J by 2 bases, with 11 bases between the two germline ends. The chain's CDR3 is CASRIDSAGNTIYF. The CDR3 DNA reads TGTGCCAGCAGGATAGACAGCGCTGGAAACACCATATATTTT.

This clonotype was observed at least ten times. The chain is built from TRBV7-2 and TRBJ2-3; D gene unclear. The CDR3 runs to 13 residues. Trimming cost V 1 base and J 2 bases, with 4 bases left between them. Germline lookup yields CDR1 SGHTA and CDR2 FQGNSA. CDR3 amino acids: CASSLVVTDTQYF. The CDR3 DNA reads as TGTGCCAGCAGCTTAGTAGTCACAGATACGCAGTATTTT.

V usage is TRBV5-6 and J usage is TRBJ2-1, with 11 bases matching TRBD2. Trimming removed 6 bases from V and 10 bases from J; junction bases left unmatched: 9. The length of the CDR3 is 14 residues. CDR1 and CDR2 from the germline V gene are SGHDT and YYEEEE. The CDR3 sequence is CASTLLAGGPEQFF. DNA of the CDR3: TGTGCCAGCACCCTGCTAGCGGGGGGACCAGAGCAGTTCTTC.

In this sample, this clonotype turned up many times. CDR3 protein: CASSVYRFLETQYF. CDR3 in DNA: TGTGCCAGCAGCGTCTACCGGTTTTTAGAGACCCAGTACTTC. J is TRBJ2-5 and V is TRBV7-8; D remains unclear. CDR1 SGHVS and CDR2 FQNEAQ come from the germline V gene. The V end lost 5 bases, the J end lost 4 bases, and 14 bases lay between the germline ends. The CDR3 is made up of 14 amino acids.

This chain uses TRBV9 with TRBJ1-1; no clear D. The CDR3 runs to 15 residues. Germline V gene lookup returns CDR1 SGDLS and CDR2 YYNGEE. The V end lost 0 bases, the J end lost 0 bases, and 9 bases lay between the germline ends. CDR3 amino acids: CASSVDQGMNTEAFF. The CDR3 DNA reads as TGTGCCAGCAGCGTAGACCAAGGAATGAACACTGAAGCTTTCTTT. Together with reference TRBV9 and TRBJ1-1, the CDR3 gives the full variable domain: DSGVTQTPKHLITATGQRVTLRCSPRSGDLSVYWYQQSLDQGLQFLIQYYNGEERAKGNILERFSAQQFPDLHSELNLSSLELGDSALYFCASSVDQGMNTEAFFGQGTRLTVV.

This clonotype was counted between two and nine times. The rearrangement links TRBV11-2 to TRBJ2-1; D gene ambiguous. Germline V gene lookup returns CDR1 SGHAT and CDR2 FQNNGV. Trimming pared 5 bases from V and 2 bases from J, leaving 16 bases between. The CDR3 is 16 residues long. The CDR3 DNA follows: TGTGCCAGCAGCCTAAGGGATTTCCTCACCTACAATGAGCAGTTCTTC. It specifies CASSLRDFLTYNEQFF.

This clonotype has a handful of counts. The J gene is TRBJ2-1, the V gene TRBV7-8, with 7 bases that match TRBD1. Germline V gene sequence: CDR1 SGHVS, CDR2 FQNEAQ. J gave up 7 bases and V 5 bases, and 11 bases lay outside the gene matches. The CDR3 extends over 15 amino acids. The CDR3 region has the DNA TGTGCCAGCAGCGCCCGGGACAGCGTTTGGAATGAGCAGTTCTTC. As protein: CASSARDSVWNEQFF.

The chain recombines TRBV6-2 or TRBV6-3 with TRBJ2-2; D is uncertain. Germline-derived CDR1 and CDR2 are MNHEY and SVGEGT. CDR3 length: 15 amino acids. V dropped 4 bases and J dropped 6 bases, with 15 bases sitting between them. The CDR3 spells CASSWSPFAPGELFF. The CDR3, as DNA: TGTGCCAGCAGTTGGTCCCCATTCGCACCCGGGGAGCTGTTTTTT.

The rearrangement links TRBV4-2 to TRBJ2-7, with D perhaps matching TRBD1 or TRBD2 (5 bases each). Germline loops: CDR1 LGHNA, CDR2 YNFKEQ. Trimming shortened V by 0 bases and J by 1 base, and 13 bases separated the two germline ends. The CDR3 extends over 16 amino acids. For the CDR3, the DNA is TGTGCCAGCAGCCAAGACTTACGGGACGAATCCTACGAGCAGTACTTC. It yields the protein CASSQDLRDESYEQYF.

A few counts support this clonotype. The V and J genes are TRBV7-2 and TRBJ2-1, with 12 bases lining up with TRBD2. V was clipped by 5 bases and J by 3 bases; unmatched bases: 8. Germline CDR1 is SGHTA and CDR2 is FQGNSA. This CDR3 is 17 amino acids long. CDR3 sequence: CASSKRTSGAFYNEQFF. The CDR3 bases are TGTGCCAGCAGCAAACGGACTAGCGGGGCCTTCTACAATGAGCAGTTCTTC.

A single count supports this clonotype. This rearrangement joins TRBV2 to TRBJ1-1; tentative D call: TRBD1 (5 bases). Germline CDR1 is SNHLY and CDR2 is FYNNEI. The CDR3 consists of 13 residues. The V gene lost 9 bases and the J gene lost 0 bases, with 11 bases spanning the gap. CDR3 region: CARQVPMNTEAFF. DNA for the CDR3: TGTGCCAGACAGGTTCCTATGAACACTGAAGCTTTCTTT. The whole variable domain, filled in from reference TRBV2 and TRBJ1-1, reads EPEVTQTPSHQVTQMGQEVILRCVPISNHLYFYWYRQILGQKVEFLVSFYNNEISEKSEIFDDQFSVERPDGSNFTLKIRSTKLEDSAMYFCARQVPMNTEAFFGQGTRLTVV.

The genes are TRBV15 and TRBJ1-5; 8 bases are a match to TRBD1. The length of the CDR3 is 16 residues. Germline V lookup: CDR1 LNHNV, CDR2 YYDKDF (reference sequence). Trimming at V came to 0 bases and at J to 4 bases, leaving 5 bases not matched to a gene. The CDR3 protein is CATSRDWTGWNQPQHF. CDR3 sequence (DNA): TGTGCCACCAGCAGAGATTGGACAGGGTGGAATCAGCCCCAGCATTTT.

This sequence joins TRBV12-3 or TRBV12-4 and TRBJ2-1, with 10 bases lining up with TRBD2. The CDR3 runs 17 residues. V lost 6 bases and J lost 4; bases outside the gene matches: 12. DNA of the CDR3: TGTGCCAGCAGACCTAGGAGCGGGGGGGGGGGTTACAATGAGCAGTTCTTC. It translates to CASRPRSGGGGYNEQFF.

This clonotype appeared a few times. The chain is built from TRBV18 and TRBJ1-3; weak D call: TRBD1 (5 bases). The CDR3 has 16 residues. Trimming stripped 2 bases from V and 2 bases from J, with 13 bases between. Per the germline V gene, CDR1 is KGHSH and CDR2 is LQKENI. This chain's CDR3 is CASSPTGTRAGNTIYF. CDR3 nucleotides: TGTGCCAGCTCACCAACAGGCACAAGGGCTGGAAACACCATATATTTT. The entire variable domain, with the rest obtained from reference TRBV18 and TRBJ1-3, is as follows: NAGVMQNPRHLVRRRGQEARLRCSPMKGHSHVYWYRQLPEEGLKFMVYLQKENIIDESGMPKERFSAEFPKEGPSILRIQQVVRGDSAAYFCASSPTGTRAGNTIYFGEGSWLTVV.

This clonotype has a handful of counts. This chain connects TRBV6-1 to TRBJ1-6; D may be TRBD1 (5 bases). The V and J ends lost 2 bases and 0 bases respectively, with 8 bases between them. Germline V gene data show CDR1 as MNHNS and CDR2 as SASEGT. The CDR3 is made up of 16 amino acids. The CDR3 DNA reads TGTGCCAGCAGTGAACTTGGGGGCTCCTATAATTCACCCCTCCACTTT. It encodes CASSELGGSYNSPLHF.

The sample holds a few counts of this clonotype. This sequence joins TRBV19 and TRBJ2-6, with TRBD1 as a possible D gene (5 bases). Germline values: CDR1 LNHDA, CDR2 SQIVND (reference sequence). The CDR3 spans 15 residues. V lost 3 bases, J lost 1 base, and 7 bases lay in between. This chain's CDR3 is CASSIQGSGANVLTF. The CDR3 DNA is TGTGCCAGTAGTATCCAGGGTTCTGGGGCCAACGTCCTGACTTTC. Filled out from reference TRBV19 and TRBJ2-6, the complete variable domain reads DGGITQSPKYLFRKEGQNVTLSCEQNLNHDAMYWYRQDPGQGLRLIYYSQIVNDFQKGDIAEGYSVSREKKESFPLTVTSAQKNPTAFYLCASSIQGSGANVLTFGAGSRLTVL.

The chain carries TRBV7-4 and TRBJ1-1, with D possibly matching TRBD1 (6 bases). Germline lookup yields CDR1 SGHVT and CDR2 SQSDAQ. The ends were cut back, 2 bases at V and 8 bases at J, with 9 bases in the middle. The CDR3 totals 12 residues. This CDR3 is CASSLHTGEAFF. Here the CDR3 DNA reads TGTGCCAGCAGCTTACACACAGGGGAAGCTTTCTTT.

As regards this clonotype: At one end, the junction sequence differs from germline, possibly due to a read error. The chain recombines TRBV5-4 with TRBJ2-3; 7 bases are shared with TRBD2. CDR3 length: 16 amino acids. Germline assignment: CDR1 SGHNT and CDR2 YYREEE (reference sequence). The CDR3 sequence is CASSDAIAGQADKQYF. The CDR3 DNA reads as TGTGCCAGCAGCGACGCCATAGCGGGCCAGGCGGATAAGCAGTATTTT.

The chain has TRBV20-1 and TRBJ2-1; TRBD1 aligns across 9 bases. With 5 bases clipped from V and 2 bases from J, the junction kept 7 bases outside the gene matches. CDR1 and CDR2 from the germline V gene are DFQATT and SNEGSKA (reference sequence). This CDR3 comprises 15 residues. Here the CDR3 DNA reads TGCAGTGCTCTTACAGGGGGCACTCCCTACAATGAGCAGTTCTTC. Residues: CSALTGGTPYNEQFF.